This T cell receptor beta chain was sequenced in a study of cytomegalovirus exposure and HLA in healthy donors. Points from the study as a whole: An analysis that was carried out later associated 16,951 TCR beta sequences with HLA alleles at 0.05 false discovery rate.

The PCR had 60 Vbeta and 13 Jbeta primers. Sequencing used immunoSEQ multiplex PCR; TCRdb keeps in-frame clones, though not all of them. Of fewer than 85,000 clones in the sample, roughly two thirds are singletons; the top ten hold approximately 4.4%. This clone was found a few times. Its antigen remains unidentified. Germline V CDR1 and CDR2: SQVTM, ANQGSEA. Trimming removed 6 bases from V and 3 bases from J; junction bases left unmatched: 11. This CDR3 has 15 residues. The specimen sequenced was PBMCs. The source of this sequence is a man aged 55 to 70 in good health and CMV-seropositive. This chain uses TRBV29-1 with TRBJ2-7; 10 positions match TRBD1. CDR3 in amino acids: CSVKGRGQGRYEQYF. In DNA form, the CDR3 reads TGCAGCGTGAAGGGAAGGGGACAGGGGCGCTACGAGCAGTACTTC.